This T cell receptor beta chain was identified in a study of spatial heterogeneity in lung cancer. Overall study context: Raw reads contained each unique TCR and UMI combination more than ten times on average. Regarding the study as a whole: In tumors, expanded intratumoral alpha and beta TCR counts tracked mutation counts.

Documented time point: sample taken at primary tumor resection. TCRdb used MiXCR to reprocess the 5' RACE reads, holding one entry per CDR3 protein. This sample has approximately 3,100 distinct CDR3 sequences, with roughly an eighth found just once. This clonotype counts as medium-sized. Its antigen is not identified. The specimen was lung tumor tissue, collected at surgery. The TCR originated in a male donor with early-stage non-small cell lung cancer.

The CDR3 here is CASSLMGGGSDTQYF. The CDR3 region has the DNA TGTGCCAGCAGCTTAATGGGCGGGGGGTCAGATACGCAGTATTTT. The chain employs TRBV7-2 and TRBJ2-3; 8 positions agree with TRBD2. J was trimmed by 4 bases and V by 2 bases; bases with no gene match: 5. The germline V gene encodes CDR1 SGHTA and CDR2 FQGNSA. The CDR3 covers 15 residues.